This T cell receptor (beta chain) was found in a study of OX40 agonist ivuxolimab in advanced cancers. Whole-study results and caveats: Undetermined was the antigen specificity of the expanded peripheral T cells.

Here immunoSEQ multiplex PCR was the method, and the copy in TCRdb shows in-frame clones only, minus some. This table has 100,000 or so clones, approximately 94% appearing once. With respect to this clone: What it binds is not known.

J gave up 4 bases and V 6 bases, and 9 bases lay outside the gene matches. CDR1 is SQVTM and CDR2 is ANQGSEA in the germline V gene. This CDR3 has 15 amino acids. The specimen comprised CD4+ or CD8+ T cells sorted from blood, sampled in a trial of the OX40 agonist ivuxolimab. The chain employs TRBV29-1 and TRBJ1-2; 12 bases are shared with TRBD1. The TCR sequence derives from an adult with an advanced solid tumor such as melanoma, head and neck, liver or kidney cancer. Written as DNA, the CDR3 is TGCAGCGTCCGGAAAGGGACAGGGGGCATCTATGGCTACACCTTC. Its translation is CSVRKGTGGIYGYTF.